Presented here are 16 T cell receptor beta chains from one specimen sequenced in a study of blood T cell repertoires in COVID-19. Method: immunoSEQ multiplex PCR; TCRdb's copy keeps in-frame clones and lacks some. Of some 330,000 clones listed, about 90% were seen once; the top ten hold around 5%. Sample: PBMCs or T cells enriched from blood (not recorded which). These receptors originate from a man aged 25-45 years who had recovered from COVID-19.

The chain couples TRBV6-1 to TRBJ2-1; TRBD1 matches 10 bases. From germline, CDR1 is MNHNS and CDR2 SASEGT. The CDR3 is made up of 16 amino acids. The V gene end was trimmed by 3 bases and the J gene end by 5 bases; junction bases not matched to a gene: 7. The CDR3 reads CASSDFGTGVDNEQFF. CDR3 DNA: TGTGCCAGCAGTGACTTTGGGACAGGGGTCGACAATGAGCAGTTCTTC.

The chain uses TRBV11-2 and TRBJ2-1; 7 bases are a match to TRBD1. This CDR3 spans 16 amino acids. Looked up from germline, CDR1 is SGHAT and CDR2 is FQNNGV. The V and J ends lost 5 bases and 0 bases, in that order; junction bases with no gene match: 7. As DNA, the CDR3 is TGTGCCAGCAGCCTAAGCCGGGACAGCTCCTACAATGAGCAGTTCTTC. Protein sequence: CASSLSRDSSYNEQFF.

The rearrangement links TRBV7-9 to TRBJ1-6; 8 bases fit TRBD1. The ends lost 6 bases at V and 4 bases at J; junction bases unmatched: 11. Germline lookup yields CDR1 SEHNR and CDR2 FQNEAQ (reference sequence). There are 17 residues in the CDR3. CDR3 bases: TGTGCCAGCAGTTATCACCCCGGGACAGGATATAATTCACCCCTCCACTTT. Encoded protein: CASSYHPGTGYNSPLHF.

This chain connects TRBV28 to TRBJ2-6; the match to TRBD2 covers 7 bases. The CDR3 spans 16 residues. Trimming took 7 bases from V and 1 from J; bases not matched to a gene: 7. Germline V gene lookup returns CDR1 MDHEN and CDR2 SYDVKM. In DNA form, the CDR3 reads TGTGCCAGCACCCCTGGGGGGGGGTCTGGGGCCAACGTCCTGACTTTC. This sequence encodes CASTPGGGSGANVLTF.

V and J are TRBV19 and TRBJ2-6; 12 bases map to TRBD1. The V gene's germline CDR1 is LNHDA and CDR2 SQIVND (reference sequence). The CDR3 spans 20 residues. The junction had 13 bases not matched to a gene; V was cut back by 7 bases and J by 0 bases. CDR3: CASIPPGQGAPSSGANVLTF. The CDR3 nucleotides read TGTGCCAGTATCCCTCCGGGACAGGGGGCCCCTAGCTCTGGGGCCAACGTCCTGACTTTC.

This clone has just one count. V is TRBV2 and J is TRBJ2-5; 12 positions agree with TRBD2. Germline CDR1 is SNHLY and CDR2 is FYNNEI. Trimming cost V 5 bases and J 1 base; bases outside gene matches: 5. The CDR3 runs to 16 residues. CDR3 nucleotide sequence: TGTGCCAGCAGTCTCCTAGCGGGGGGGCCCCAAGAGACCCAGTACTTC. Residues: CASSLLAGGPQETQYF.

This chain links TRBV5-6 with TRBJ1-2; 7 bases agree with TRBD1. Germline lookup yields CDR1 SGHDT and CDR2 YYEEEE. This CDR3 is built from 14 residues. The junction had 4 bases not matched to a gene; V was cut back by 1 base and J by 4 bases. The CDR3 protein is CASSLTGVLYGYTF. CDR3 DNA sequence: TGTGCCAGCAGCTTGACAGGGGTTCTCTATGGCTACACCTTC.

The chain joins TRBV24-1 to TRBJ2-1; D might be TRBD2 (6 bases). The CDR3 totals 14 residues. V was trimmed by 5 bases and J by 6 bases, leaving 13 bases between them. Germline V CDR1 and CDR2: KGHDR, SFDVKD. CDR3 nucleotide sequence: TGTGCCACCAGTGGGGGAGGCACAGCCAATGAGCAGTTCTTC. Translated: CATSGGGTANEQFF.

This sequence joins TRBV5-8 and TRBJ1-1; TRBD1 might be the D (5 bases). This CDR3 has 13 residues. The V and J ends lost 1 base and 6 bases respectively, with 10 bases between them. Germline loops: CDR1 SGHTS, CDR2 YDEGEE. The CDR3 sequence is CASSLRQGPEAFF. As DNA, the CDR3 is TGTGCCAGCAGCTTGAGGCAGGGCCCTGAAGCTTTCTTT.

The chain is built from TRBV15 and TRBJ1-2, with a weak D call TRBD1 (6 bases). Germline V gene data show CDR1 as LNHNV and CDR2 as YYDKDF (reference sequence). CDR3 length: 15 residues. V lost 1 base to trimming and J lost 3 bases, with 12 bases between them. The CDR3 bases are TGTGCCACCAGCAGAGGAACAGGGTTGGACTATGGCTACACCTTC. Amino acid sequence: CATSRGTGLDYGYTF.

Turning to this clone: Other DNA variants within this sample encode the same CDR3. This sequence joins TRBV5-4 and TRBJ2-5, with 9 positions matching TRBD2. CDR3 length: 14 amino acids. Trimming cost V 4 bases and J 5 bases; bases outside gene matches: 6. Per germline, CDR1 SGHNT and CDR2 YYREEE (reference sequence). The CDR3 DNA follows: TGTGCCAGCAGCCCGGGACTAGCTGGCGAGACCCAGTACTTC. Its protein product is CASSPGLAGETQYF.

The CDR3 DNA sequence: TGTGCCAGCAGCTTAGAGGTTCGGGGGGCGCGGGTGGAGACCCAGTACTTC. Amino acid sequence: CASSLEVRGARVETQYF. V usage is TRBV7-2 and J usage is TRBJ2-5; TRBD2 is a possible D gene (7 bases). Germline V CDR1 and CDR2: SGHTA, FQGNSA. Trimming took off 1 base at V and 5 bases at J, with 20 bases between the two ends. CDR3 length: 17 amino acids.

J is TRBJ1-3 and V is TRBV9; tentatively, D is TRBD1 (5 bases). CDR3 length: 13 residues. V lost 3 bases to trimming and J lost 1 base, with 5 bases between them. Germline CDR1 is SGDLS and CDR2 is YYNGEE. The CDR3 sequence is CASSGTSGNTIYF. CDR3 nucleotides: TGTGCCAGCAGCGGGACATCTGGAAACACCATATATTTT.

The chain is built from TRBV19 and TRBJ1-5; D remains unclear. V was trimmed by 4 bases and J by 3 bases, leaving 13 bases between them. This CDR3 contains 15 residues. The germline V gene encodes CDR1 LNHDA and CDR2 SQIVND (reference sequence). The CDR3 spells CASSTAFGLNQPQHF. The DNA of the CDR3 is TGTGCCAGTAGTACCGCTTTTGGGCTCAATCAGCCCCAGCATTTT. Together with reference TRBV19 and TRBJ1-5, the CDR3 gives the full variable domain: DGGITQSPKYLFRKEGQNVTLSCEQNLNHDAMYWYRQDPGQGLRLIYYSQIVNDFQKGDIAEGYSVSREKKESFPLTVTSAQKNPTAFYLCASSTAFGLNQPQHFGDGTRLSIL.

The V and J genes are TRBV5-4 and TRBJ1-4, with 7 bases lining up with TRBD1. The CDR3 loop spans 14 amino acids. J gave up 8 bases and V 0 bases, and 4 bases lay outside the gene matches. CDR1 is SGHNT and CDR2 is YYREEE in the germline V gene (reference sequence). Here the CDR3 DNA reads TGTGCCAGCAGCTTGGGAGGGGGCCCAGAAAAACTGTTTTTT. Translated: CASSLGGGPEKLFF.

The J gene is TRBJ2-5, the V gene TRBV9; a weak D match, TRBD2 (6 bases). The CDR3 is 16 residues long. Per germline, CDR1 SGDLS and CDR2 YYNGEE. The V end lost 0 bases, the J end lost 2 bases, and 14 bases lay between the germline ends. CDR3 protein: CASSVGAGRIQETQYF. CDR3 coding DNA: TGTGCCAGCAGCGTAGGGGCGGGGAGAATACAAGAGACCCAGTACTTC.